This record looks at one TCR beta chain sequence and its context. Authors' analysis steps: Reference gene primer amplification yielded estimated nucleated cell counts. The table came from immunoSEQ multiplex PCR; TCRdb's copy has only in-frame clones and leaves some out. Clone size and the V and J calls come from that table; the DNA yielded D and trimming. The table lists around 150,000 clones, around 79% of them singletons. The sample originates from a study of blood T cell repertoires in COVID-19. Study in general: COVID-19 samples collected from the United States, Italy and Spain covered acute and convalescent phases. Sources were T cells, B-cell-depleted T cells, or PBMCs; the material itself was cDNA or gDNA.

This TCR was sampled from a man aged 50-60 years with active or convalescent COVID-19. Sequenced: peripheral blood.

The CDR3 sequence is CASSIVDEQFF. The CDR3 nucleotides are TGTGCCAGTAGTATCGTCGATGAGCAGTTCTTC. V gene TRBV19 combines with J gene TRBJ2-1, with no clear D. V lost 3 bases, J lost 8 bases, and 5 bases lay in between. Germline CDR1 is LNHDA and CDR2 is SQIVND (reference sequence). The CDR3 spans 11 residues. Looking up the rest from reference TRBV19 and TRBJ2-1 gives the full variable domain: DGGITQSPKYLFRKEGQNVTLSCEQNLNHDAMYWYRQDPGQGLRLIYYSQIVNDFQKGDIAEGYSVSREKKESFPLTVTSAQKNPTAFYLCASSIVDEQFFGPGTRLTVL.